This is a list of T cell receptor beta chains from one sample in a study of blood T cell repertoires in COVID-19. The table came from immunoSEQ multiplex PCR; TCRdb's copy has only in-frame clones and leaves some out. The sample holds just under 150,000 clones, approximately 85% seen once. The sequencing sample was made of peripheral blood. Receptor source: a human donor with acute or convalescent COVID-19. The donor label of this sample is uncertain. The CDR3 runs from the conserved cysteine through the conserved F or W. A D gene is named only where the DNA matches it firmly. Rows give clone size only sometimes, using once, few, many, or a class for an expanded clone.

TRBV2,-,14,TRBD1,TRBJ1-1,TGTGCCAGTTCGACAGGGTGGGACGGCACTGAAGCTTTCTTT,CASSTGWDGTEAFF
TRBV6-5,-,15,-,TRBJ1-2,TGTGCCAGCAGTCCCCAAACGGGTACTAACTATGGCTACACCTTC,CASSPQTGTNYGYTF
TRBV28,few,14,-,TRBJ1-2,TGTGCCAGCAGTTTATGGGGGGGAGACTATGGCTACACCTTC,CASSLWGGDYGYTF
TRBV5-1,once,15,TRBD2,TRBJ2-1,TGCGCCAGCAGCAGTAGCGGGGGGTTCAGCAATGAGCAGTTCTTC,CASSSSGGFSNEQFF
TRBV19,-,16,TRBD1,TRBJ1-2,TGTGCCAGTAGAGTCGGCGGGACAGGGGGCCTCTATGGCTACACCTTC,CASRVGGTGGLYGYTF
TRBV7-9,-,15,-,TRBJ1-2,TGTGCCAGCAGCCGAGGCTTTCAGGGTGTGGATGGCTACACCTTC,CASSRGFQGVDGYTF
TRBV10-3,-,14,TRBD1,TRBJ1-1,TGTGCCATCAAGGCGGGACAGGGGAACACTGAAGCTTTCTTT,CAIKAGQGNTEAFF
TRBV6-6,-,15,-,TRBJ2-1,TGTGCCAGCAGTTGGGCAGGGGTTGGGACGAATGAGCAGTTCTTC,CASSWAGVGTNEQFF
TRBV6-2/TRBV6-3,-,17,TRBD1,TRBJ1-5,TGTGCCAGCAGTCCCCAAAAGCCCGACAGGGGCAATCAGCCCCAGCATTTT,CASSPQKPDRGNQPQHF
TRBV24-1,-,13,-,TRBJ1-4,TGTGCCACCGGGTCAGGGCTCGGTGAAAAACTGTTTTTT,CATGSGLGEKLFF
TRBV7-9,few,12,TRBD1,TRBJ1-2,TGTGCCAGCAGCTCCCAAGACAGGGGCTCGGACTTC,CASSSQDRGSDF
TRBV20-1,-,14,-,TRBJ1-1,TGCAGTGCTAGTCTGGGGCGGAAGAACACTGAAGCTTTCTTT,CSASLGRKNTEAFF
TRBV24-1,-,13,-,TRBJ1-2,TGTGCCACCAGTGAATTCGGGAACTATGGCTACACCTTC,CATSEFGNYGYTF
TRBV11-2,-,13,-,TRBJ1-1,TGTGCCAGCAGCTCACAGGGTGACACTGAAGCTTTCTTT,CASSSQGDTEAFF
TRBV5-1,-,13,-,TRBJ1-1,TGCGCCAGCAGCTCGACAGAGAACACTGAAGCTTTCTTT,CASSSTENTEAFF
TRBV3-1/TRBV3-2,-,14,-,TRBJ1-1,TGTGCCAGCAGCCAAGATTACAGGAACACTGAAGCTTTCTTT,CASSQDYRNTEAFF
TRBV4-1,-,16,TRBD2,TRBJ2-1,TGCGCCAGCAGCCAAGTTGGCAGCGGGAGGGCCAGTGAGCAGTTCTTC,CASSQVGSGRASEQFF
TRBV6-6,-,15,-,TRBJ1-4,TGTGCCAGCAGTAAAAGGGGGAGGGCCGGTGAAAAACTGTTTTTT,CASSKRGRAGEKLFF
TRBV28,-,13,-,TRBJ1-5,TGTGCCAGCAGTTTGTTGGGGGGTCAGCCCCAGCATTTT,CASSLLGGQPQHF
TRBV18,-,14,-,TRBJ1-1,TGTGCCAGCTCCCCCGGTGGAGGGGCCAGCGTGGCTTTCTTT,CASSPGGGASVAFF
TRBV21-1,-,14,-,TRBJ1-3,TGTGCCAGCAGCAAAGAGGACAGGGGAGACACCATATATTTT,CASSKEDRGDTIYF
TRBV5-8,-,13,-,TRBJ1-5,TGTGCCAGCAGTCGACAGAGAAATCAGCCCCAGCATTTT,CASSRQRNQPQHF
TRBV3-1/TRBV3-2,-,16,TRBD1,TRBJ2-5,TGTACCAGCAGCCAATCTCGACAGGGAAGGGTGGAGACCCAGTACTTC,CTSSQSRQGRVETQYF
TRBV6-5,-,16,TRBD2,TRBJ2-2,TGTGCCAGCAGTTACTTGGGCGGGAGAGGCACCGGGGAGCTGTTTTTT,CASSYLGGRGTGELFF
TRBV5-1,-,16,TRBD2,TRBJ2-2,TGCGCCAGCAGCTTGCTTAGCGGGGGCAACACCGGGGAGCTGTTTTTT,CASSLLSGGNTGELFF
TRBV6-5,-,13,-,TRBJ2-2,TGTGCCAGCAGTTACCGGGAAACCGGGGAGCTGTTTTTT,CASSYRETGELFF
TRBV5-4,-,15,-,TRBJ1-2,TGTGCCAGCAGCTTGACTGGGCCTCTTCCTTATGGCTACACCTTC,CASSLTGPLPYGYTF
TRBV4-3,once,17,-,TRBJ2-2,TGCGCCAGCAGCCAAGATTGGCAGGGAAGTATAGCCGGGGAGCTGTTTTTT,CASSQDWQGSIAGELFF
TRBV7-6,few,13,-,TRBJ2-2,TGTGCCAGCAGTCGGGATCACACCGGGGAGCTGTTTTTT,CASSRDHTGELFF
TRBV4-3,-,19,TRBD1,TRBJ2-1,TGCGCCAGCAGCCAAGATCACGACCGGGACAGGGAAACTAACGATGAGCAGTTCTTC,CASSQDHDRDRETNDEQFF
TRBV7-3,-,15,-,TRBJ2-7,TGTGCCAGCAGCTTAGGCGTCGCAGGAACCTACGAGCAGTACTTC,CASSLGVAGTYEQYF
TRBV3-1/TRBV3-2,-,17,-,TRBJ2-2,TGTGCCAGCAGGGGATACGAGGCAGGGTCCTTACCCGGGGAGCTGTTTTTT,CASRGYEAGSLPGELFF
TRBV6-6,-,12,-,TRBJ2-7,TGTGCCAGCAGGGGGCAGGGTGACGAGCAGTACTTC,CASRGQGDEQYF
TRBV4-3,-,20,TRBD2,TRBJ2-1,TGCGCCAGCAGCCAAGATTTTGGACTAGCGGGAGCATCACGTCTCAATGAGCAGTTCTTC,CASSQDFGLAGASRLNEQFF
TRBV2,-,13,-,TRBJ1-2,TGTGCCAGCAAAAGATCGGGGTACTATGGCTACACCTTC,CASKRSGYYGYTF
TRBV5-1,-,15,-,TRBJ2-1,TGCGCCAGCAGCTTGCTAGGTCAGGGATACAATGAGCAGTTCTTC,CASSLLGQGYNEQFF
TRBV29-1,-,13,TRBD1,TRBJ1-2,TGCAGCGCCAGACAGGGGGCAAACTATGGCTACACCTTC,CSARQGANYGYTF
TRBV27,-,14,-,TRBJ1-6,TGTGCCAGCAGCAGACTCTTATCCCTACAACCCCTCCACTTT,CASSRLLSLQPLHF
TRBV18,-,14,-,TRBJ1-5,TGTGCCAGCTCACCAGGCAGGGCCGATCAGCCCCAGCATTTT,CASSPGRADQPQHF
TRBV2,-,16,-,TRBJ1-3,TGTGCCAGCAGTGAAGCTGGCAGATACATGGGAAACACCATATATTTT,CASSEAGRYMGNTIYF
TRBV5-1,-,14,TRBD1,TRBJ2-3,TGCGCCAGCAGAACCGGGACAGGGCCAGATACGCAGTATTTT,CASRTGTGPDTQYF
TRBV19,-,15,TRBD1,TRBJ2-3,TGTGCCAGTAGTATAGAGGGGACAGGGGCAGATACGCAGTATTTT,CASSIEGTGADTQYF
TRBV24-1,once,14,TRBD1,TRBJ2-1,TGTGCCACCAGTGATTCTGACAGGGGGGATGAGCAGTTCTTC,CATSDSDRGDEQFF
TRBV18,-,15,-,TRBJ1-1,TGTGCCAGCTCACCACAGGGAAAGGGAGACACTGAAGCTTTCTTT,CASSPQGKGDTEAFF
TRBV11-1,-,12,-,TRBJ2-1,TGTGCCAGCCTCCGGGGGGCCAATGAGCAGTTCTTC,CASLRGANEQFF
TRBV9,-,17,-,TRBJ1-6,TGTGCCAGCAGCGTAGGGGAGGGGAGCTCCTATAATTCACCCCTCCACTTT,CASSVGEGSSYNSPLHF
TRBV4-1,-,15,TRBD1,TRBJ1-1,TGCGCCAGCGAGGACGGACAGGGAGGGGACACTGAAGCTTTCTTT,CASEDGQGGDTEAFF
TRBV30,once,15,-,TRBJ2-3,TGTGCCTGGAGCGGTCAGGGTTTAACGACAGATACGCAGTATTTT,CAWSGQGLTTDTQYF
TRBV7-3,-,16,TRBD2,TRBJ2-1,TGTGCCAGCAGCTTACGTCCCCTAGCGGGGGCCCATGAGCAGTTCTTC,CASSLRPLAGAHEQFF
TRBV6-5,few,14,TRBD1,TRBJ1-5,TGTGCCAGCAGTTTGAAAACAGGGGATCAGCCCCAGCATTTT,CASSLKTGDQPQHF
TRBV6-2/TRBV6-3,-,12,-,TRBJ1-1,TGTGCCAGCGGTAACTCTCAGGGTAGAGCTTTCTTT,CASGNSQGRAFF
TRBV27,-,13,-,TRBJ1-5,TGTGCCAGCAGTTTAGCAGGTTATCAGCCCCAGCATTTT,CASSLAGYQPQHF